The next 18 T cell receptor beta chains were all read from a single sample in a study of T cells in Graves' hyperthyroidism and ophthalmopathy. Researchers took RNA transcripts and amplified the TCR beta CDR3 regions from them. An initial round of RT-PCR targeting the TCR CDR3 relied on the HTBI primer set. TCRdb ran MiXCR on the multiplex PCR reads and lists one entry per CDR3 protein. The sample carries about 400,000 distinct CDR3 sequences, more than 15% recorded once. The sequenced sample was blood. The source of these receptors is a woman between 18 and 30 years old with Graves' hyperthyroidism that later progressed to Graves' ophthalmopathy.

V gene TRBV25-1 combines with J gene TRBJ2-7, with 11 bases that match TRBD2. The CDR3 is 21 residues long. The V gene end was trimmed by 1 base and the J gene end by 3 bases; junction bases not matched to a gene: 20. CDR1 MGHDK and CDR2 SYGVNS come from the germline V gene. DNA of the CDR3: TGTGCCAGCAGTGAATCTCGGGTCACTAGCGGGAGTAGGAACGTCTACTACGAGCAGTACTTC. Amino acid sequence: CASSESRVTSGSRNVYYEQYF.

The V gene is TRBV6-1, the J gene TRBJ2-3; either TRBD1 or TRBD2 may fit D (5 bases each). The V and J ends lost 6 bases and 6 bases respectively, with 16 bases between them. The length of the CDR3 is 14 residues. Looked up from germline, CDR1 is MNHNS and CDR2 is SASEGT. CDR3 protein: CASRHDLRGDTQYF. For the CDR3, the DNA is TGTGCCAGCAGGCATGACCTGAGGGGCGATACGCAGTATTTT.

This clonotype was picked up many times. The chain has TRBV6-9 and TRBJ2-7; the match to TRBD1 covers 9 bases. The length of the CDR3 is 13 residues. The germline CDR1 and CDR2 sequences are MNHGY and SVAAGI. V trimming: 10 bases; J trimming: 5 bases; junction bases outside the gene matches: 9. The CDR3 region is CANRTGDVHEQYF. DNA for the CDR3: TGTGCCAATAGGACAGGGGATGTCCACGAGCAGTACTTC.

This clonotype was observed at least ten times. V usage is TRBV30 and J usage is TRBJ1-5; unclear D gene. Per the germline V gene, CDR1 is GTSNPN and CDR2 is SVGIG (reference sequence). The CDR3 contains 12 residues. Trimming removed 2 bases from V and 3 bases from J, with 5 bases in between. Here the CDR3 reads CAWSLNNQPQHF. CDR3 DNA sequence: TGTGCCTGGAGTTTGAACAATCAGCCCCAGCATTTT.

This clonotype was seen repeatedly, ten times or more. The chain has TRBV20-1 and TRBJ2-1, with a possible D match to TRBD1 (7 bases). CDR1 DFQATT and CDR2 SNEGSKA come from the germline V gene (reference sequence). Trimming shortened V by 4 bases and J by 7 bases, and 14 bases separated the two germline ends. This CDR3 region has 13 residues. In nucleotides, the CDR3 is TGCAGTGCTATAGCCCCAGGGGGGAATGAGCAGTTCTTC. This gives the protein CSAIAPGGNEQFF.

This clonotype was detected ten times or more. The CDR3 is CASSYSDSSGNTIYF. DNA for the CDR3: TGTGCCAGCAGTTACTCTGACAGCTCTGGAAACACCATATATTTT. This chain uses TRBV6-5 with TRBJ1-3; weak D call: TRBD1 (5 bases). The germline V gene encodes CDR1 MNHEY and CDR2 SVGAGI. The CDR3 runs to 15 residues. V was cut by 0 bases and J by 0 bases, with 6 bases left in between.

This clonotype was recorded many times. This rearrangement joins TRBV5-6 to TRBJ1-3; 9 positions agree with TRBD1. The ends lost 3 bases at V and 3 bases at J; junction bases unmatched: 4. Looked up from germline, CDR1 is SGHDT and CDR2 is YYEEEE. The CDR3 spans 15 residues. For the CDR3, the DNA is TGTGCCAGCAGCTACTTGGACAGGGGTGGAAACACCATATATTTT. Translation: CASSYLDRGGNTIYF.

This clonotype was counted only a few times. The chain employs TRBV30 and TRBJ1-6, with 7 bases identical to TRBD1. This CDR3 has 14 residues. The V segment lost 2 bases and the J segment 6 bases; nucleotides outside the gene matches: 4. Germline lookup yields CDR1 GTSNPN and CDR2 SVGIG (reference sequence). The CDR3 bases are TGTGCCTGGAGTCCCGGGACAGCTAATTCACCCCTCCACTTT. Amino acids: CAWSPGTANSPLHF.

This clonotype was counted at least ten times. The chain combines TRBV6-1 with TRBJ2-1, with D hard to call. CDR1 and CDR2 from the germline V gene are MNHNS and SASEGT. Trimming took 2 bases from V and 0 from J, leaving 11 bases between them. CDR3 length: 16 amino acids. The CDR3 protein is CASSELQDRSYNEQFF. The DNA for the CDR3 is TGTGCCAGCAGTGAACTTCAGGATCGCTCCTACAATGAGCAGTTCTTC.

Notes on this clonotype: Possible read error: a much larger clone is one base away. The chain employs TRBV20-1 and TRBJ2-5; D possibly matches TRBD1 or TRBD2 (5 bases each). In germline, CDR1 is DFQATT, CDR2 SNEGSKA (reference sequence). The CDR3 length is 14 residues. CDR3 DNA: TGCAGTGCTAGCAACCGGGGCCTCTGGGAGACCCAGAACTTC. This gives the protein CSASNRGLWETQNF.

This clonotype was counted many times. This sequence joins TRBV11-2 and TRBJ2-3; a weak D match, TRBD2 (8 bases). This CDR3 is 15 amino acids long. Trimming shortened V by 1 base and J by 5 bases, and 13 bases separated the two germline ends. Germline loops: CDR1 SGHAT, CDR2 FQNNGV. The CDR3 DNA reads TGTGCCAGCAGCTTAGCGGGAGGGGGCGGAGATACGCAGTATTTT. It yields the protein CASSLAGGGGDTQYF. The full variable domain, its missing parts supplied by reference TRBV11-2 and TRBJ2-3, is EAGVAQSPRYKIIEKRQSVAFWCNPISGHATLYWYQQILGQGPKLLIQFQNNGVVDDSQLPKDRFSAERLKGVDSTLKIQPAKLEDSAVYLCASSLAGGGGDTQYFGPGTRLTVL.

This clonotype was seen at least ten times. V is TRBV11-2 and J is TRBJ2-5; 7 bases line up with TRBD1. Per the germline V gene, CDR1 is SGHAT and CDR2 is FQNNGV. V shed 5 bases and J 2 bases; nucleotides not matched to a gene: 8. The CDR3 has 15 residues. CDR3 in amino acids: CASSHPRGWQETQYF. CDR3 coding DNA: TGTGCCAGCAGCCACCCCAGGGGGTGGCAAGAGACCCAGTACTTC.

This clonotype was counted many times. This sequence joins TRBV28 and TRBJ2-4, with 10 bases that match TRBD2. The V gene's germline CDR1 is MDHEN and CDR2 SYDVKM. The V and J ends lost 4 bases and 0 bases, in that order; junction bases with no gene match: 9. The CDR3 covers 18 residues. CDR3 residues: CASSSISGRAGAKNIQYF. The CDR3 DNA is TGTGCCAGCAGTTCGATCAGCGGGAGGGCCGGAGCCAAAAACATTCAGTACTTC.

This clonotype was detected ten times or more. V usage is TRBV20-1 and J usage is TRBJ1-1; 8 bases fit TRBD1. The J segment lost 3 bases and the V segment lost 5 bases, leaving 8 bases of the junction unmatched. CDR1 and CDR2 (germline): DFQATT, SNEGSKA (reference sequence). CDR3 length: 14 residues. CDR3 loop: CSAYPPGGDTEAFF. CDR3 coding DNA: TGCAGTGCTTACCCCCCAGGGGGCGACACTGAAGCTTTCTTT.

The CDR3 region is CASSQGQFPGQGNEQYF. The CDR3 bases are TGCGCCAGCAGCCAAGGCCAGTTTCCGGGACAGGGAAACGAGCAGTACTTC. The chain joins TRBV4-1 to TRBJ2-7; 9 nucleotides align to TRBD1. CDR3 length: 17 amino acids. The germline gives CDR1 MGHRA, CDR2 YSYEKL. The V and J ends lost 1 base and 5 bases, in that order; junction bases with no gene match: 12.

This clonotype was observed at least ten times. V and J are TRBV2 and TRBJ2-3; tentatively, D is TRBD1 (5 bases). In germline, CDR1 is SNHLY, CDR2 FYNNEI. This CDR3 has 11 amino acids. V gave up 3 bases and J gave up 14 bases, with 12 bases separating them. CDR3 nucleotide sequence: TGTGCCAGCAGTGAGGGGCATACCGGGTATTTT. Amino acid sequence: CASSEGHTGYF.

This clonotype was observed a few times. The rearrangement joins TRBV6-2 or TRBV6-3 to TRBJ1-2; 9 nucleotides match TRBD1. Germline V CDR1 and CDR2: MNHEY, SVGEGT. This CDR3 contains 13 residues. The V and J ends lost 6 bases and 3 bases, in that order; junction bases with no gene match: 2. CDR3 sequence: CASRGQGDYGYTF. The CDR3 DNA sequence: TGTGCCAGCAGGGGACAGGGAGACTATGGCTACACCTTC.

The V gene is TRBV20-1, the J gene TRBJ1-5, with 7 bases matching TRBD1. The CDR3 runs to 24 residues. CDR1 is DFQATT and CDR2 is SNEGSKA in the germline V gene (reference sequence). V gave up 0 bases and J gave up 0 bases; unmatched junction bases: 29. CDR3 in amino acids: CSARDLTGNTPWDLRTYSNQPQHF. The CDR3 nucleotides read TGCAGTGCTAGAGATCTGACAGGGAATACCCCCTGGGACCTCCGCACCTATAGCAATCAGCCCCAGCATTTT.